This TCR beta chain was found in a study of blood T cell repertoires in COVID-19. The recovered donors of Cohort 3 showed two negative PCRs, clearance, or symptom resolution. The CDR3 totals 15 residues. Looked up from germline, CDR1 is LNHDA and CDR2 is SQIVND (reference sequence). V dropped 3 bases and J dropped 5; count of bases not matched to a gene: 6. Methods used by the authors: Estimated nucleated cell counts came from reference gene primer amplification. TCRdb's copy holds only in-frame clones and misses some; the assay was immunoSEQ multiplex PCR. The V and J calls and clone size were taken over from that table, and D and trimming were inferred from the DNA. Of approximately 280,000 clones listed, about 90% are singletons.

Sequenced material: PBMCs or T cells enriched from blood (not recorded which). The chain recombines TRBV19 with TRBJ2-1; 8 bases are a match to TRBD1. The sequence was obtained from a woman aged 55-69 years who had recovered from COVID-19. The CDR3 region has the DNA TGTGCCAGTAGTATCTCGACAGGGGTCAACAATGAGCAGTTCTTC. Its translation: CASSISTGVNNEQFF.